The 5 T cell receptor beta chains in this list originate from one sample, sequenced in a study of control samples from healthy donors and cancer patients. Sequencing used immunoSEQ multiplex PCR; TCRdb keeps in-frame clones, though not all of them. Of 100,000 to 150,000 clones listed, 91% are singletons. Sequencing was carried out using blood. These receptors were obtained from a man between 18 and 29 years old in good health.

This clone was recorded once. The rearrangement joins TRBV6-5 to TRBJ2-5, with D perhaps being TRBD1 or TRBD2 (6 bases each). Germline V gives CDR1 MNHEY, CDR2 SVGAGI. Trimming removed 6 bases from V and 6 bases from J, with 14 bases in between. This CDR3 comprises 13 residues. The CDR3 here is CASSLEGGKTQYF. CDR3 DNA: TGTGCCAGCAGCCTGGAGGGGGGTAAGACCCAGTACTTC.

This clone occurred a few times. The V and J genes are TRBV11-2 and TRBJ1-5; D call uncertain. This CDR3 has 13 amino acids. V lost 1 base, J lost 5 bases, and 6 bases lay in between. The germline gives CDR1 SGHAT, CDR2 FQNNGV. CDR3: CASSLGWDQPQHF. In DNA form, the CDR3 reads TGTGCCAGCAGCTTAGGTTGGGATCAGCCCCAGCATTTT.

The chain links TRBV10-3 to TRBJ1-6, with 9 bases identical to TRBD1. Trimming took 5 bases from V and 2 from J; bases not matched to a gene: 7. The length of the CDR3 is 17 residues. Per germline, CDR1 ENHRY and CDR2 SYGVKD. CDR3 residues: CAISTGTGFAYNSPLHF. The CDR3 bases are TGTGCCATCAGTACCGGGACAGGGTTCGCCTATAATTCACCCCTCCACTTT.

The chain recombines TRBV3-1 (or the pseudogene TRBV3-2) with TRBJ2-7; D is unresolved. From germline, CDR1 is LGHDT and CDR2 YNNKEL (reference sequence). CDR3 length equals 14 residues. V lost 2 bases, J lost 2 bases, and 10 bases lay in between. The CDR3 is CASSQFLSAYEQYF. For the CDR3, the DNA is TGTGCCAGCAGCCAATTCCTGAGTGCCTACGAGCAGTACTTC.

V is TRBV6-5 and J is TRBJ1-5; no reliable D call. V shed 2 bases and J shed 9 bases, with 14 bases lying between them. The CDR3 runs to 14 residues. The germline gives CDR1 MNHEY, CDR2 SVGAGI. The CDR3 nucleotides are TGTGCCAGCAGTTACAGTCACGGACTTTGGCCCCAGCATTTT. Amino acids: CASSYSHGLWPQHF.